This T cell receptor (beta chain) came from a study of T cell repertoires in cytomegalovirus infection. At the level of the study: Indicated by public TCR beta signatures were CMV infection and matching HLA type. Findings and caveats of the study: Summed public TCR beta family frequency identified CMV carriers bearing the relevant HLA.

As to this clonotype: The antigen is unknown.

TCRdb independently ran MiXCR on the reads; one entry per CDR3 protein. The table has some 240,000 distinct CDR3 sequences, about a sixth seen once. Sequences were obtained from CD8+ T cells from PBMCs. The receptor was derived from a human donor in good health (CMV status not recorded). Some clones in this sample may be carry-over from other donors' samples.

CDR3 residues: CASSLDSQGSYEQYF. Here the CDR3 DNA reads TGTGCCAGCAGCTTAGATTCGCAGGGATCCTACGAGCAGTACTTC. The chain links TRBV7-9 to TRBJ2-7; TRBD1 might be the D (5 bases). Germline assignment: CDR1 SEHNR and CDR2 FQNEAQ (reference sequence). The V and J ends lost 1 base and 1 base respectively, with 11 bases between them. CDR3 length equals 15 residues.